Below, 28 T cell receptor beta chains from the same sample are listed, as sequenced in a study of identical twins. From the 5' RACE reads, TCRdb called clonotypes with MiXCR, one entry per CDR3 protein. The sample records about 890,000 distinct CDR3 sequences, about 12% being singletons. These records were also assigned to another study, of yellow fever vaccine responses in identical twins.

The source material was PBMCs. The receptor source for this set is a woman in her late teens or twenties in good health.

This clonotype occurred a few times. DNA of the CDR3: TGTGCCAGCAGCCCGGACAGGGGGCGGTCTAATGAAAAACTGTTTTTT. Its protein is CASSPDRGRSNEKLFF. The rearrangement uses TRBV5-5 and TRBJ1-4; TRBD1 matches at 11 bases. Looked up from germline, CDR1 is SGHKS and CDR2 is YYEKEE (reference sequence). The length of the CDR3 is 16 residues. V lost 4 bases to trimming and J lost 3 bases; unmatched junction nucleotides: 5.

As DNA, the CDR3 is TGTGCCAGCACCACACTAGGTCAGCCCCAGCATTTT. Its translation is CASTTLGQPQHF. V gene TRBV5-6 combines with J gene TRBJ1-5; D unresolved. CDR1 is SGHDT and CDR2 is YYEEEE in the germline V gene. Trimming cost V 6 bases and J 6 bases, with 10 bases left between them. The CDR3 totals 12 residues.

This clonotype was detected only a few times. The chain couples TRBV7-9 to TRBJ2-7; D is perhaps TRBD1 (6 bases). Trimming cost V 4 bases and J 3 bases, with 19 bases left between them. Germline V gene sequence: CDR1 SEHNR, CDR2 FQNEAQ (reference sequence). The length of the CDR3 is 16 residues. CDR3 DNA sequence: TGTGCCAGCAGCTCCCATTCAGGGGCGAATTTCTACGAGCAGTACTTC. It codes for CASSSHSGANFYEQYF.

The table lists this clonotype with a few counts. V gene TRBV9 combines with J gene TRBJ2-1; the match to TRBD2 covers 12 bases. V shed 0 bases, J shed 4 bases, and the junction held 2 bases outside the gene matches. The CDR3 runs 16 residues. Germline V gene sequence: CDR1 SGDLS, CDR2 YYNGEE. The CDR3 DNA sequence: TGTGCCAGCAGCGTAGATACTAGCGGGGGGTACAATGAGCAGTTCTTC. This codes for CASSVDTSGGYNEQFF.

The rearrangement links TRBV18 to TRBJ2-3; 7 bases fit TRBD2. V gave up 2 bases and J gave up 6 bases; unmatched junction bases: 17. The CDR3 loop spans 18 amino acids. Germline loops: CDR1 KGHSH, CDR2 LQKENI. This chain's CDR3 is CASSPTNQLSGIGDTQYF. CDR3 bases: TGTGCCAGCTCACCAACAAACCAATTGAGCGGGATAGGGGATACGCAGTATTTT.

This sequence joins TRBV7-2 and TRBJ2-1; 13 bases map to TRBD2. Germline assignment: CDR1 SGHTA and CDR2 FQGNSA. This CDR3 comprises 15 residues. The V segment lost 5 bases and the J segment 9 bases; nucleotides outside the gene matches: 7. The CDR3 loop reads CASSDTSGRAIEQFF. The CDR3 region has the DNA TGTGCCAGCAGCGACACTAGCGGGAGGGCTATTGAGCAGTTCTTC.

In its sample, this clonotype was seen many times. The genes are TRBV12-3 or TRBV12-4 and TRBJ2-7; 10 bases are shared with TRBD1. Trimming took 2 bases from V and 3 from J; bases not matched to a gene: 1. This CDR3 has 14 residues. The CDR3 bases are TGTGCCAGCAGTTTAAGGGACAGGGGCTACGAGCAGTACTTC. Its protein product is CASSLRDRGYEQYF.

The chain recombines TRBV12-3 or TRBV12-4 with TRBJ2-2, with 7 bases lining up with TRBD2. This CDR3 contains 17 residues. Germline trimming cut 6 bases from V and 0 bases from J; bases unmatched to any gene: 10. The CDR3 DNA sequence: TGTGCCAGCAGCCCGTGGGGCGGGGGAGCGAACACCGGGGAGCTGTTTTTT. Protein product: CASSPWGGGANTGELFF.

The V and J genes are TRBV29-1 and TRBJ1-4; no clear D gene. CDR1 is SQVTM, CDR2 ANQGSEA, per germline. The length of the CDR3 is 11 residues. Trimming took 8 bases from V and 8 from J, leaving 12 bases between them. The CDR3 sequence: CSLSKGEKLFF. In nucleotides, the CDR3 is TGCAGCCTATCCAAAGGAGAAAAACTGTTTTTT.

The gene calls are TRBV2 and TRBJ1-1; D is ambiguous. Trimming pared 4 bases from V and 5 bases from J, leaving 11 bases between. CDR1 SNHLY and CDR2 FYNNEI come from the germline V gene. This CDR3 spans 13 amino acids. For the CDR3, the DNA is TGTGCCAGCAGTGCGGTAGGGCAGACTGAAGCTTTCTTT. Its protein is CASSAVGQTEAFF.

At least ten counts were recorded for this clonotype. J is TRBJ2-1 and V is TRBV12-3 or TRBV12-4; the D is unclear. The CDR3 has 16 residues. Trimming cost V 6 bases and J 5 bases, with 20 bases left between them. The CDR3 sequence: CASSQLSQTGDNEQFF. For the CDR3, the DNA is TGTGCCAGCAGCCAACTATCCCAAACTGGGGACAATGAGCAGTTCTTC.

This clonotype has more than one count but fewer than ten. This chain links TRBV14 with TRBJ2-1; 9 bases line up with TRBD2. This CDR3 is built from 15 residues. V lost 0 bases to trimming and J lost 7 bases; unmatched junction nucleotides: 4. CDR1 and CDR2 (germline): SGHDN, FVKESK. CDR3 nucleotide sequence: TGTGCCAGCAGCCAAGATTGGCTAGCGGGGAATGAGCAGTTCTTC. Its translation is CASSQDWLAGNEQFF.

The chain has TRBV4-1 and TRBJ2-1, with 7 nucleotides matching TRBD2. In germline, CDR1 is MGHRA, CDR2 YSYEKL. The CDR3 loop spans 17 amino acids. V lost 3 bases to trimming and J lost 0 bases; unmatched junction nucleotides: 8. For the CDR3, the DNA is TGCGCCAGCAGCCACCAGGGCGGGAGCGCCTCCTACAATGAGCAGTTCTTC. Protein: CASSHQGGSASYNEQFF.

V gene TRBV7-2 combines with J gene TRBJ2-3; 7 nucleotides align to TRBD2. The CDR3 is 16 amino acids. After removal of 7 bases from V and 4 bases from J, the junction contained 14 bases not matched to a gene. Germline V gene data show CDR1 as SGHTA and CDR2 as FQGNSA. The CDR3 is CASIPQGAGVADTQYF. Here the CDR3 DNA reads TGTGCCAGCATCCCGCAAGGGGCGGGGGTGGCAGATACGCAGTATTTT.

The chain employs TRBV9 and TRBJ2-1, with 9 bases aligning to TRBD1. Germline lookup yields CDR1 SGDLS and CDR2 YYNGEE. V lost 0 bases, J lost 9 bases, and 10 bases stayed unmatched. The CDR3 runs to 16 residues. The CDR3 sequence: CASSVATGQGKGEQFF. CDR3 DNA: TGTGCCAGCAGCGTAGCTACAGGACAGGGGAAGGGTGAGCAGTTCTTC.

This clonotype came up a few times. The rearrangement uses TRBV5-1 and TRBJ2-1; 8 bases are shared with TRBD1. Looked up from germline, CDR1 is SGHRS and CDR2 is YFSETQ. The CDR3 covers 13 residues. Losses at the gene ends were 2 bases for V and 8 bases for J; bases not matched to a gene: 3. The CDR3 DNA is TGCGCCAGCAGCTTAAACAGGGGGGATGAGCAGTTCTTC. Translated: CASSLNRGDEQFF.

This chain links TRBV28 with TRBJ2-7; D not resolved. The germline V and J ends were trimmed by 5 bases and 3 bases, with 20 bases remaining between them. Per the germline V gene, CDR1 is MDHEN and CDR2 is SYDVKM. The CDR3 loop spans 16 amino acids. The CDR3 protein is CASSKRALTLYYEQYV. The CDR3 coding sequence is TGTGCCAGCAGTAAGAGAGCCCTAACATTATACTACGAGCAGTACGTC.

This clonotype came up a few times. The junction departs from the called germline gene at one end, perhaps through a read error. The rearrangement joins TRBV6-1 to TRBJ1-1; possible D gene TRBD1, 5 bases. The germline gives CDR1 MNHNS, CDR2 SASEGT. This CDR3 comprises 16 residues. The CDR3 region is CASREVAGWTNTEAFF. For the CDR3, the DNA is TGTGCCAGCAGGGAAGTCGCAGGGTGGACGAACACTGAAGCTTTCTTT.

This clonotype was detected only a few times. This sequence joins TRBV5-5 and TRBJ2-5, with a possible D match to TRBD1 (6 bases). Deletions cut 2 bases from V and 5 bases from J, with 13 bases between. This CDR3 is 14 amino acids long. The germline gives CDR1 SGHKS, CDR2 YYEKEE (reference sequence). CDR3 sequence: CASSLGGWEETQYF. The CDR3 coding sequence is TGTGCCAGCAGCTTAGGGGGTTGGGAGGAGACCCAGTACTTC. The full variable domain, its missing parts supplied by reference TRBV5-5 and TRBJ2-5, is DAGVTQSPTHLIKTRGQQVTLRCSPISGHKSVSWYQQVLGQGPQFIFQYYEKEERGRGNFPDRFSARQFPNYSSELNVNALLLGDSALYLCASSLGGWEETQYFGPGTRLLVL.

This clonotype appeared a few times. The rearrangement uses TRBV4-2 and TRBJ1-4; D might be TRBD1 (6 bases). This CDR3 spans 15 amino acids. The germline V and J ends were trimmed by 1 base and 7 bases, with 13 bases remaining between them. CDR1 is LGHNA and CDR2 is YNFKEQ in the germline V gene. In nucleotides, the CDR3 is TGTGCCAGCAGCCAAGCGTACAGGGAGAGTGAAAAACTGTTTTTT. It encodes CASSQAYRESEKLFF.

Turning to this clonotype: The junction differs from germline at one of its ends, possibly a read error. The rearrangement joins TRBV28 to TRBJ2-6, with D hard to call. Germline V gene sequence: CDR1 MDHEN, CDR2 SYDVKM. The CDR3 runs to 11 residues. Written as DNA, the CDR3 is TGCACTTGGTCTGGGGCCAACGTCCTGACTTTC. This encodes CTWSGANVLTF.

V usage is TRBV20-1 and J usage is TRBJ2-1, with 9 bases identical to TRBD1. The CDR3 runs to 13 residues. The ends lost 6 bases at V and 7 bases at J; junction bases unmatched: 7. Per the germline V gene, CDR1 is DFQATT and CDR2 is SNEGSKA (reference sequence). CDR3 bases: TGCAGTGCCACGGGACAGGGTGGAAATGAGCAGTTCTTC. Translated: CSATGQGGNEQFF.

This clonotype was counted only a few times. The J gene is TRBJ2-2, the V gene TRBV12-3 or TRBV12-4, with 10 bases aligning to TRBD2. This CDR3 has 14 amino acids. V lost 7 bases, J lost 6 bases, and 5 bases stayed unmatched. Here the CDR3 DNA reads TGTGCCAGCACCCCACTAGCGGGGTCCGGGGAGCTGTTTTTT. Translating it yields CASTPLAGSGELFF.

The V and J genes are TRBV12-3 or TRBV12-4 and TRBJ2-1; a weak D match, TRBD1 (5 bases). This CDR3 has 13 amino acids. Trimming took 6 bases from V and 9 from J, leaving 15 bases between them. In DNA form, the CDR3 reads TGTGCCAGCAGGCCAGACCAGGGCGGTGAGCAGTTCTTC. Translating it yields CASRPDQGGEQFF.

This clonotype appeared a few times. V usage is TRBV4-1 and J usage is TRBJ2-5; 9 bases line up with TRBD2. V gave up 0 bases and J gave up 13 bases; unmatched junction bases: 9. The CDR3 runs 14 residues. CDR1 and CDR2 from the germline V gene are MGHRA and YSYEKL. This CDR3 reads CASSQDRASGERYF. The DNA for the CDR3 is TGCGCCAGCAGCCAAGACAGGGCTAGCGGGGAACGGTACTTC.

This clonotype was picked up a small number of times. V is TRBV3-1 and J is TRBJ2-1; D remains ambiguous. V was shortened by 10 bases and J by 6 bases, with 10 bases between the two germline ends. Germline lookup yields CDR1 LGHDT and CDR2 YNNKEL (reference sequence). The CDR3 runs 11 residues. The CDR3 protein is CATSSPNEQFF. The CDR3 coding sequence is TGTGCCACCTCCAGCCCCAATGAGCAGTTCTTC.

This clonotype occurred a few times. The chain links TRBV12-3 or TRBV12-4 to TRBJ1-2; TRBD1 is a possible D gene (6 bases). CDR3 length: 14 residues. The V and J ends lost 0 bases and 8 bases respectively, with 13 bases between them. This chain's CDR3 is CASSLAGTQRGYTF. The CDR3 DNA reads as TGTGCCAGCAGTTTAGCCGGGACACAAAGAGGCTACACCTTC.

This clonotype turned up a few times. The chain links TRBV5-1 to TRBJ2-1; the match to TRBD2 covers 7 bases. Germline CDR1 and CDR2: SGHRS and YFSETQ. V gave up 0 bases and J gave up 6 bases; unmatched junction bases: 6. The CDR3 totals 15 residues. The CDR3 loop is CASSLDSSGTNEQFF. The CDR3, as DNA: TGCGCCAGCAGCTTGGATTCTAGCGGAACCAATGAGCAGTTCTTC.